This T cell receptor beta chain was recorded in a study of blood T cell repertoires in COVID-19. The CDR3 is 13 residues long. Losses at the gene ends were 3 bases for V and 3 bases for J; bases not matched to a gene: 4. Germline loops: CDR1 GTSNPN, CDR2 SVGIG (reference sequence). The data were produced by immunoSEQ multiplex PCR, yet TCRdb's version contains in-frame clones alone and is incomplete. This table holds 210,000 or so clones, less than 90% found once. Sequenced material: peripheral blood. The chain uses TRBV30 and TRBJ1-2; TRBD1 aligns across 7 bases. The sequence was obtained from a middle-aged man with active or convalescent COVID-19. Here the CDR3 reads CAWSTGAYYGYTF. The CDR3 coding sequence is TGTGCCTGGAGCACAGGGGCCTACTATGGCTACACCTTC.